The present T cell receptor (beta chain) was sequenced within a study of cytomegalovirus exposure and HLA in healthy donors. V dropped 3 bases and J dropped 7; count of bases not matched to a gene: 17. The germline V gene has CDR1 SGHRS and CDR2 YFSETQ. This CDR3 comprises 18 residues. 13 Jbeta primers and 60 Vbeta primers were used for the PCR. TCRdb's copy holds only in-frame clones and misses some; the assay was immunoSEQ multiplex PCR. This table lists about 77,000 clones. This clonotype originated in a man over 45 in good health and CMV-seropositive. Input material: PBMCs. The chain is built from TRBV5-1 and TRBJ2-2, with 8 bases fitting TRBD2. CDR3 in amino acids: CASSSGYLAGPQDGELFF. CDR3 coding DNA: TGCGCCAGCAGCTCAGGTTATCTAGCGGGCCCCCAGGACGGGGAGCTGTTTTTT.